Each of the 27 T cell receptor beta chains below was sequenced from the same sample in a study of blood T cell repertoires in COVID-19. Using immunoSEQ multiplex PCR, the repertoire was profiled, and TCRdb retains in-frame clones only, with some absent. The sample includes around 190,000 clones, roughly 84% of them seen just once. Input material: peripheral blood. These receptors originate from a man in his fifties with COVID-19, enrolled during active disease.

This clone has just one count. The CDR3 nucleotides are TGCGCCAGCAGCATTCTAGCGGGGGGAACCCAAGAGACCCAGTACTTC. Translating gives CASSILAGGTQETQYF. The chain uses TRBV5-1 and TRBJ2-5; TRBD2 matches 11 bases. J gave up 1 base and V 4 bases, and 6 bases lay outside the gene matches. The CDR3 is 16 amino acids. CDR1 is SGHRS, CDR2 YFSETQ, per germline.

The chain couples TRBV4-1 to TRBJ2-2; 9 nucleotides line up with TRBD2. This CDR3 comprises 17 residues. V lost 0 bases and J lost 0; bases outside the gene matches: 2. Germline CDR1 MGHRA, CDR2 YSYEKL. The CDR3 reads CASSQDLAGANTGELFF. The CDR3 region has the DNA TGCGCCAGCAGCCAAGATTTAGCGGGGGCGAACACCGGGGAGCTGTTTTTT.

This clone came up a few times. This chain joins TRBV19 and TRBJ1-3; D remains ambiguous. Trimming shortened V by 8 bases and J by 0 bases, and 11 bases separated the two germline ends. Per germline, CDR1 LNHDA and CDR2 SQIVND (reference sequence). This CDR3 has 14 amino acids. The CDR3 protein is CASARQNSGNTIYF. The DNA of the CDR3 is TGTGCCAGTGCCCGCCAGAACTCTGGAAACACCATATATTTT.

V is TRBV5-1 and J is TRBJ2-3, with 10 bases lining up with TRBD2. The junction had 7 bases not matched to a gene; V was cut back by 4 bases and J by 2 bases. Germline V gene lookup returns CDR1 SGHRS and CDR2 YFSETQ. This CDR3 comprises 16 residues. The CDR3 region is CASSPGLADPTDTQYF. The CDR3 DNA reads as TGCGCCAGCAGCCCTGGACTAGCGGATCCCACAGATACGCAGTATTTT.

As regards this clone: In the same sample, other DNA sequences code for this CDR3. This chain uses TRBV2 with TRBJ1-1; the D is unclear. The CDR3 is made up of 12 amino acids. CDR1 and CDR2 (germline): SNHLY, FYNNEI. Trimming pared 4 bases from V and 2 bases from J, leaving 5 bases between. This chain's CDR3 is CASSVINTEAFF. The CDR3 region has the DNA TGTGCCAGCAGTGTTATTAACACTGAAGCTTTCTTT.

This rearrangement joins TRBV29-1 to TRBJ1-2, with TRBD1 identical over 9 bases. The CDR3 is 14 residues long. CDR1 SQVTM and CDR2 ANQGSEA come from the germline V gene. With 2 bases clipped from V and 4 bases from J, the junction kept 5 bases outside the gene matches. CDR3 sequence: CSVETGQGAYGYTF. In nucleotides, the CDR3 is TGCAGCGTTGAAACGGGACAGGGCGCCTATGGCTACACCTTC.

In this sample, this clone turned up once. The chain is built from TRBV4-2 and TRBJ2-1; TRBD1 agrees at 9 bases. V was clipped by 0 bases and J by 7 bases; unmatched bases: 4. Per germline, CDR1 LGHNA and CDR2 YNFKEQ. The CDR3 is made up of 15 amino acids. The CDR3 nucleotides read TGTGCCAGCAGCCAAGAGGGGACAGGGCTGAATGAGCAGTTCTTC. Its translation: CASSQEGTGLNEQFF.

The chain uses TRBV9 and TRBJ2-3; 7 bases are a match to TRBD1. V was pared by 0 bases and J by 4 bases, with 5 bases of the junction left unmatched. Germline V gene data show CDR1 as SGDLS and CDR2 as YYNGEE. This CDR3 contains 15 residues. CDR3 region: CASSVEGTVSDTQYF. The CDR3 DNA reads as TGTGCCAGCAGCGTAGAAGGGACAGTTTCAGATACGCAGTATTTT.

This chain joins TRBV27 and TRBJ2-3; the D is unclear. The V and J ends lost 4 bases and 0 bases respectively, with 11 bases between them. Germline V lookup: CDR1 MNHEY, CDR2 SMNVEV (reference sequence). The CDR3 is made up of 15 amino acids. The CDR3, as DNA: TGTGCCAGCAGTTCGGTCGACATAAGCACAGATACGCAGTATTTT. This sequence encodes CASSSVDISTDTQYF.

The chain couples TRBV29-1 to TRBJ1-1; no reliable D call. Deletions cut 2 bases from V and 0 bases from J, with 7 bases between. Germline V gives CDR1 SQVTM, CDR2 ANQGSEA. The CDR3 runs to 13 residues. CDR3 sequence reads: CSVELQMNTEAFF. The CDR3 coding sequence is TGCAGCGTTGAACTACAGATGAACACTGAAGCTTTCTTT.

This chain connects TRBV19 to TRBJ2-7; 10 nucleotides line up with TRBD2. The CDR3 is 15 amino acids. Unmatched junction bases numbered 2, after V lost 3 bases and J lost 0 bases. Germline CDR1 reads LNHDA; CDR2 reads SQIVND (reference sequence). This chain's CDR3 is CASSMASGSSYEQYF. The CDR3 nucleotides read TGTGCCAGTAGTATGGCTAGCGGGAGCTCCTACGAGCAGTACTTC.

The chain employs TRBV2 and TRBJ2-2, with TRBD1 identical over 7 bases. V shed 2 bases and J 6 bases; nucleotides not matched to a gene: 3. This CDR3 has 14 residues. From germline, CDR1 is SNHLY and CDR2 FYNNEI. The CDR3 bases are TGTGCCAGCAGTGAAAGACAGGGCTCCGGGGAGCTGTTTTTT. Amino acids: CASSERQGSGELFF.

The chain joins TRBV28 to TRBJ1-1; TRBD1 matches at 8 bases. J lost 4 bases, V lost 6 bases, and 4 bases had no gene match. Germline V CDR1 and CDR2: MDHEN, SYDVKM. The CDR3 is 13 amino acids. CDR3 in amino acids: CASRRQGPTEAFF. Written as DNA, the CDR3 is TGTGCCAGCAGGAGACAGGGGCCCACTGAAGCTTTCTTT.

This sequence joins TRBV19 and TRBJ1-5; 9 nucleotides line up with TRBD1. The CDR3 has 15 residues. The trim removed 5 bases at V and 3 bases at J, leaving 5 bases unmatched. Germline loops: CDR1 LNHDA, CDR2 SQIVND (reference sequence). CDR3 nucleotides: TGTGCCAGTAGTGGTTGGACAGGGGACAATCAGCCCCAGCATTTT. Residues: CASSGWTGDNQPQHF. Together with reference TRBV19 and TRBJ1-5, the CDR3 gives the full variable domain: DGGITQSPKYLFRKEGQNVTLSCEQNLNHDAMYWYRQDPGQGLRLIYYSQIVNDFQKGDIAEGYSVSREKKESFPLTVTSAQKNPTAFYLCASSGWTGDNQPQHFGDGTRLSIL.

The chain uses TRBV24-1 and TRBJ2-5; D gene ambiguous. V lost 4 bases and J lost 3, with 5 bases in between. Germline CDR1 and CDR2: KGHDR and SFDVKD. This CDR3 has 12 residues. DNA of the CDR3: TGTGCCACCAGTGAATTCGAAGAGACCCAGTACTTC. Protein: CATSEFEETQYF.

This clone was observed once. The V call is TRBV27, the J call TRBJ2-7; D is undetermined. This CDR3 has 14 amino acids. V was shortened by 3 bases and J by 2 bases, with 11 bases between the two germline ends. Germline V lookup: CDR1 MNHEY, CDR2 SMNVEV (reference sequence). CDR3 sequence reads: CASSFNSPAYEQYF. Written as DNA, the CDR3 is TGTGCCAGCAGTTTTAACAGTCCAGCCTACGAGCAGTACTTC.

This clone was observed once. The CDR3 loop reads CASSFQGGQETQYF. CDR3 sequence (DNA): TGTGCCAGCAGTTTTCAGGGAGGGCAAGAGACCCAGTACTTC. The gene calls are TRBV2 and TRBJ2-5; 7 bases map to TRBD2. In germline, CDR1 is SNHLY, CDR2 FYNNEI. Trimming removed 5 bases from V and 2 bases from J; junction bases left unmatched: 5. The CDR3 totals 14 residues.

The CDR3 protein is CASSAAGRFESYNSPLHF. In DNA, the CDR3 is TGTGCCAGCAGTGCTGCAGGGCGGTTCGAGTCCTATAATTCACCCCTCCACTTT. The chain recombines TRBV2 with TRBJ1-6, with a tentative D call TRBD1 (5 bases). Germline V CDR1 and CDR2: SNHLY, FYNNEI. V was pared by 4 bases and J by 1 base, with 17 bases between. The CDR3 length is 18 residues.

J is TRBJ2-5 and V is TRBV5-6; D may be TRBD2 (5 bases). The CDR3 contains 15 residues. Germline CDR1 reads SGHDT; CDR2 reads YYEEEE. The V end lost 4 bases, the J end lost 4 bases, and 17 bases lay between the germline ends. CDR3 in DNA: TGTGCCAGCAGCGGGTTAGCGTTCCATGGAGAGACCCAGTACTTC. Protein: CASSGLAFHGETQYF.

This clone was detected only once. The chain carries TRBV6-5 and TRBJ1-1; D might be TRBD1 (5 bases). The CDR3 loop spans 14 amino acids. The V end was cut by 0 bases, the J end by 5 bases, with 10 bases between. The germline gives CDR1 MNHEY, CDR2 SVGAGI. CDR3 amino acids: CASSYSSGDTEAFF. CDR3 coding DNA: TGTGCCAGCAGTTACTCATCGGGGGATACTGAAGCTTTCTTT.

The V call is TRBV5-4, the J call TRBJ1-1; possible D gene TRBD1, 6 bases. The V end was cut by 4 bases, the J end by 6 bases, with 19 bases between. The CDR3 runs 15 residues. The germline CDR1 and CDR2 sequences are SGHNT and YYREEE (reference sequence). The CDR3 nucleotides are TGTGCCAGCAGCGACCGGGACACCCAGGGGTCTGAAGCTTTCTTT. It specifies CASSDRDTQGSEAFF.

This clone has just a few counts. V is TRBV29-1 and J is TRBJ1-2; the D gene is possibly TRBD1 (6 bases). This CDR3 contains 13 residues. The V end was cut by 7 bases, the J end by 7 bases, with 19 bases between. Per germline, CDR1 SQVTM and CDR2 ANQGSEA. The CDR3 reads CSAVGRGESGYTF. CDR3 nucleotides: TGCAGCGCGGTGGGCAGGGGCGAGAGTGGCTACACCTTC.

This clone was observed a single time. The CDR3 nucleotides read TGCGCCAGCAGCTTGTACCAGGGGAACTATGGCTACACCTTC. It specifies CASSLYQGNYGYTF. This chain joins TRBV5-1 and TRBJ1-2; the D gene is possibly TRBD1 (6 bases). Germline CDR1 SGHRS, CDR2 YFSETQ. Trimming took off 1 base at V and 2 bases at J, with 9 bases between the two ends. The CDR3 runs 14 residues.

The chain couples TRBV6-5 to TRBJ2-2, with TRBD2 matching 7 bases. V trimming: 0 bases; J trimming: 3 bases; junction bases outside the gene matches: 4. This CDR3 contains 16 residues. CDR1 and CDR2 from the germline V gene are MNHEY and SVGAGI. DNA of the CDR3: TGTGCCAGCAGTTACTCGTCTAGCGGCCACACCGGGGAGCTGTTTTTT. The encoded protein is CASSYSSSGHTGELFF.

In this sample, this clone turned up a few times. The chain employs TRBV9 and TRBJ1-2; D uncertain. CDR1 SGDLS and CDR2 YYNGEE come from the germline V gene. Between the trimmed V and J ends, which lost 0 bases and 6 bases, there was a span of 9 bases. This CDR3 has 13 residues. CDR3 residues: CASSVGFGDGYTF. The CDR3 nucleotides read TGTGCCAGCAGCGTAGGATTCGGGGATGGCTACACCTTC.

The CDR3 bases are TGTGCCAGCAGCGTAGGCGGCATCGAAAACATTCAGTACTTC. Translating gives CASSVGGIENIQYF. The gene calls are TRBV9 and TRBJ2-4; D remains ambiguous. The CDR3 covers 14 residues. The V gene lost 0 bases and the J gene lost 5 bases, with 9 bases spanning the gap. Per germline, CDR1 SGDLS and CDR2 YYNGEE.

V and J are TRBV5-8 and TRBJ2-5, with 7 bases fitting TRBD1. Germline CDR1 is SGHTS and CDR2 is YDEGEE. The CDR3 sequence is 15 residues long. V shed 5 bases, J shed 10 bases, and the junction held 17 bases outside the gene matches. CDR3 coding DNA: TGTGCCAGCAGTTCGGGACAGTCCCGCTCAGGTAGCCAGTACTTC. It codes for CASSSGQSRSGSQYF.